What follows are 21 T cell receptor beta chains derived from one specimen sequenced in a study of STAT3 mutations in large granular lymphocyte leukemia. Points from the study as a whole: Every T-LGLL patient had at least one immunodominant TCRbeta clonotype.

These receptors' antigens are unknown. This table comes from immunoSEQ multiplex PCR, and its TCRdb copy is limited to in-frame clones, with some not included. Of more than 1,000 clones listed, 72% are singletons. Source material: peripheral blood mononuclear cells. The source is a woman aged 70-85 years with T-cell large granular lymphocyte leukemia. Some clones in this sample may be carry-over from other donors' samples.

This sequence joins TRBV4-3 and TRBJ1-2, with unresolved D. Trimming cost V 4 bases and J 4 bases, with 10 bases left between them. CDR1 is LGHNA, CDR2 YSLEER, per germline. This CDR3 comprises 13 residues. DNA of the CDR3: TGCGCCAGCAGCCGGGTAGGGTTCTATGGCTACACCTTC. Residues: CASSRVGFYGYTF.

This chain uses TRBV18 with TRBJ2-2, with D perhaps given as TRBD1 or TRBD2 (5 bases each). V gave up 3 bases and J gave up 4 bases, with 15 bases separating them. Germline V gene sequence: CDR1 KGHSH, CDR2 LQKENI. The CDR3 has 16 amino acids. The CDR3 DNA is TGTGCCAGCTCACCCGGGGCCTCCCAATCCACCGGGGAGCTGTTTTTT. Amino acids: CASSPGASQSTGELFF.

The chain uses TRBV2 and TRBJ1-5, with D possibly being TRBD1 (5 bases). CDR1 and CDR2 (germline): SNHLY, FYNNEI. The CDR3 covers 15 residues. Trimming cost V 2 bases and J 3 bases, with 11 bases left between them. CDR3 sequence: CASSEFRTNNQPQHF. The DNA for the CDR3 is TGTGCCAGCAGTGAATTCCGGACAAACAATCAGCCCCAGCATTTT.

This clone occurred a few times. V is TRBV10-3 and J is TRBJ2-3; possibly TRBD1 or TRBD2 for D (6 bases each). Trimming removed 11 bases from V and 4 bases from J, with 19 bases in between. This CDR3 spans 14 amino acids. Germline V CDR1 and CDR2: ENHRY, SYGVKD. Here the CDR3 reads CAATTEGVPDTQYF. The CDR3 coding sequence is TGTGCCGCAACCACGGAGGGGGTACCAGATACGCAGTATTTT.

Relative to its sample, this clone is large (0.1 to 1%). CDR3 coding DNA: TGTGCCAGCAGTGAAGCGACAGGGGTCCCCTACGAGCAGTACTTC. It encodes CASSEATGVPYEQYF. The rearrangement joins TRBV6-1 to TRBJ2-7; 8 positions match TRBD1. This CDR3 has 15 residues. In germline, CDR1 is MNHNS, CDR2 SASEGT. V lost 0 bases to trimming and J lost 2 bases; unmatched junction nucleotides: 3.

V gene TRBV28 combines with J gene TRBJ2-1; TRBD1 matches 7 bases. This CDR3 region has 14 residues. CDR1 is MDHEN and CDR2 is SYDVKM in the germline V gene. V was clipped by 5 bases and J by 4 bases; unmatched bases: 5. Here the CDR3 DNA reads TGTGCCAGCAGTCACGACAGGGCGTACAATGAGCAGTTCTTC. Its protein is CASSHDRAYNEQFF.

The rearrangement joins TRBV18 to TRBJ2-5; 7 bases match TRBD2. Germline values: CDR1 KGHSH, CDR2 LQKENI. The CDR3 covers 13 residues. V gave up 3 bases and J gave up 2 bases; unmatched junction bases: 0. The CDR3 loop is CASSPGLQETQYF. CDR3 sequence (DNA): TGTGCCAGCTCACCGGGACTACAAGAGACCCAGTACTTC.

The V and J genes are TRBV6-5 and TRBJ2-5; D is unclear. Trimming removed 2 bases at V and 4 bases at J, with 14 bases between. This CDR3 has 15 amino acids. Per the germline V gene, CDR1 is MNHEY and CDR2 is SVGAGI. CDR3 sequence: CASSYRRVSGETQYF. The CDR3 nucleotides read TGTGCCAGCAGTTACCGCAGAGTATCTGGAGAGACCCAGTACTTC.

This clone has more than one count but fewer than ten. The CDR3 sequence is CASSRGTSGTTYEQYF. The CDR3, as DNA: TGTGCCAGCTCACGGGGGACTAGCGGGACGACCTACGAGCAGTACTTC. The V gene is TRBV18, the J gene TRBJ2-7, with TRBD2 matching over 13 bases. CDR3 length equals 16 residues. V lost 4 bases to trimming and J lost 2 bases; unmatched junction nucleotides: 5. CDR1 and CDR2 (germline): KGHSH, LQKENI.

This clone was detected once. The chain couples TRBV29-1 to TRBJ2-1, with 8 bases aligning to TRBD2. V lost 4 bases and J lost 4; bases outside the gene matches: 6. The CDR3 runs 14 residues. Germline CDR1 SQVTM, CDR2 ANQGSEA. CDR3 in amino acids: CSVGGLAQYNEQFF. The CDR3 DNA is TGCAGCGTTGGAGGACTAGCACAATACAATGAGCAGTTCTTC.

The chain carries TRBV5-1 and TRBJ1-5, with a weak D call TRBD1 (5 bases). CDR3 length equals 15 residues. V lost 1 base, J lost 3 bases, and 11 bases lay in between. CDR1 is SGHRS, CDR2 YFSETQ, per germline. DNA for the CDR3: TGCGCCAGCAGCTTGATTGCAGGGTCCAATCAGCCCCAGCATTTT. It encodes CASSLIAGSNQPQHF.

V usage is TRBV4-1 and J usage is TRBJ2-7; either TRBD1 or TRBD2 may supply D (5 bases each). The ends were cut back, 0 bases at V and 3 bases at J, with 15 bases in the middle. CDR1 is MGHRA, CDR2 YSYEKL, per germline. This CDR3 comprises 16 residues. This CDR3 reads CASSQDKTGTNYEQYF. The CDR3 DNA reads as TGCGCCAGCAGCCAAGATAAAACCGGGACGAACTACGAGCAGTACTTC.

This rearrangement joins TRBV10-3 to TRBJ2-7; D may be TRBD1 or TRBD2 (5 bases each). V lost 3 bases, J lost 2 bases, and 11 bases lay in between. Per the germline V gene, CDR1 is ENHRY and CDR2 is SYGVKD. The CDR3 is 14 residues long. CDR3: CAISDGTETYEQYF. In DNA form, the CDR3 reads TGTGCCATCAGTGACGGGACGGAAACCTACGAGCAGTACTTC.

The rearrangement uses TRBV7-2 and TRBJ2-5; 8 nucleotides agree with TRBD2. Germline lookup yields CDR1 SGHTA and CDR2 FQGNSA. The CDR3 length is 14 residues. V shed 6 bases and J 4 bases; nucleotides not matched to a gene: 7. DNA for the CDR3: TGTGCCAGCAGTCCCCGGGGGGGCGGAGAGACCCAGTACTTC. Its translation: CASSPRGGGETQYF.

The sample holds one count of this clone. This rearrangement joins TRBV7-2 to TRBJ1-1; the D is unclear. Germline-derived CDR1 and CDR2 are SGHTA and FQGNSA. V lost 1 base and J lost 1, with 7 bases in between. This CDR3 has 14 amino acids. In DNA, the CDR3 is TGTGCCAGCAGCTTAGAGCCGGGGAACACTGAAGCTTTCTTT. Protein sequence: CASSLEPGNTEAFF.

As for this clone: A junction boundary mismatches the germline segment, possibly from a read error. The CDR3 loop reads CASSLLRGTPFNF. The CDR3 DNA follows: TGTGCCAGCAGCCTCTTAAGGGGCACCCCTTTTAACTTC. The genes are TRBV7-8 and TRBJ2-7; the D gene is possibly TRBD1 (5 bases). Per the germline V gene, CDR1 is SGHVS and CDR2 is FQNEAQ. The CDR3 sequence is 13 residues long.

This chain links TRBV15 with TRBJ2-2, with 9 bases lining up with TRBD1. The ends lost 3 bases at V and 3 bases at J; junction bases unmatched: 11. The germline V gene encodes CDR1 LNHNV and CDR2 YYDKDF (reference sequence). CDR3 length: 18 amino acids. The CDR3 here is CATSSRGQGGPDTGELFF. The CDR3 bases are TGTGCCACCAGCAGCCGGGGACAGGGTGGCCCGGACACCGGGGAGCTGTTTTTT.

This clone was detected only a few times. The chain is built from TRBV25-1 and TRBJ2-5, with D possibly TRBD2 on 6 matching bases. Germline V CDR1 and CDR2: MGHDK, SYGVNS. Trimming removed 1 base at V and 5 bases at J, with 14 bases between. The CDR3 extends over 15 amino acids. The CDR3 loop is CASSESRGRGETQYF. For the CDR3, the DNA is TGTGCCAGCAGTGAATCGCGGGGCCGGGGGGAGACCCAGTACTTC.

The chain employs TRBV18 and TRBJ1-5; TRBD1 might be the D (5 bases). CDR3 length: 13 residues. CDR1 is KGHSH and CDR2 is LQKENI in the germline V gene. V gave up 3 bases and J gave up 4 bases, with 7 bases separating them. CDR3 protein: CASSPTENQPQHF. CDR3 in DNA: TGTGCCAGCTCACCGACAGAGAATCAGCCCCAGCATTTT.

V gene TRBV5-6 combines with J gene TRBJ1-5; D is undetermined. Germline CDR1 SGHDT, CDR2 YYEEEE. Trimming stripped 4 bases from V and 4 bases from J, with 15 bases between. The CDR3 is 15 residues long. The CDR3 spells CASSMGTFPNQPQHF. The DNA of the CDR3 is TGTGCCAGCAGCATGGGAACTTTTCCGAATCAGCCCCAGCATTTT.

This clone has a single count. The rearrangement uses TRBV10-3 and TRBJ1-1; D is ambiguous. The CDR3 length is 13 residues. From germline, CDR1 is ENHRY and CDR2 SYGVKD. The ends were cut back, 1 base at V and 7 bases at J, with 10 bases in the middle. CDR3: CAISEYSPSEAFF. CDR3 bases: TGTGCCATCAGTGAGTATTCCCCAAGTGAAGCTTTCTTT.